Reported below is one T cell receptor (beta chain). Its antigen is unidentified. Unique molecular identifiers were incorporated when the TCRbeta library was constructed. One entry per CDR3 protein, called by TCRdb with MiXCR from the PCR reads. The sample includes 500,000 or so distinct CDR3 sequences, roughly 11% seen only once; the top ten take 13% to 15%. The data stem from a study of T-cell reconstitution after alpha-beta-depleted transplantation in children. Points from the study as a whole: At the one-year point after transplant, T-cell counts and TCRbeta diversity were found to come mostly from T cells that had been newly produced. It was reported that alpha-beta T cells came from several hundred expanded graft clones (about two months after transplant). The origin of high day-60 TCRbeta diversity in some patients lay in surviving recipient T cells and thymic progenitors.

Trimming cost V 3 bases and J 2 bases; bases outside gene matches: 10. The germline V gene has CDR1 DFQATT and CDR2 SNEGSKA (reference sequence). The CDR3 sequence is 19 residues long. Sequenced here: PBMCs, mostly from graft donor cells, sampled 180 days after TCRalphabeta/CD19-depleted stem cell transplant. The chain links TRBV20-1 to TRBJ2-2; 15 bases are a match to TRBD2. This TCR was sampled from a female patient aged 2-9 years who had a stem cell transplant for aplastic anemia, so the T cells may come from the graft donor. CDR3: CSARPMPGLAGGNTGELFF. The DNA of the CDR3 is TGCAGTGCTAGGCCCATGCCGGGACTAGCGGGAGGAAACACCGGGGAGCTGTTTTTT.